These 14 T cell receptor beta chains came from one sample sequenced in a study of shared clonotypes between healthy human individuals. Assay used: immunoSEQ multiplex PCR; TCRdb lists only in-frame clones, some missing. Among approximately 2.4 million clones listed, more than 90% were seen once. The specimen was naive CD4+ T cells sorted from blood. Subset denoted: CD45RA+ positively selected. The receptors stem from a young man in good health.

The chain uses TRBV18 and TRBJ1-1, with TRBD1 as a possible D gene (6 bases). Germline CDR1 is KGHSH and CDR2 is LQKENI. The CDR3 extends over 14 amino acids. Trimming took 3 bases from V and 4 from J, leaving 12 bases between them. CDR3 residues: CASSPQGGTTEAFF. In DNA, the CDR3 is TGTGCCAGCTCACCTCAAGGGGGTACCACTGAAGCTTTCTTT.

This clone was seen a single time. The V call is TRBV12-5, the J call TRBJ2-5; D uncertain. There are 13 residues in the CDR3. The V end lost 2 bases, the J end lost 2 bases, and 6 bases lay between the germline ends. Germline assignment: CDR1 LGHNT and CDR2 FRNRAP. CDR3 region: CASGLLVQETQYF. The DNA for the CDR3 is TGTGCTAGTGGTTTGCTCGTACAAGAGACCCAGTACTTC.

The chain joins TRBV5-1 to TRBJ2-2; 8 nucleotides agree with TRBD1. Looked up from germline, CDR1 is SGHRS and CDR2 is YFSETQ. CDR3 length: 15 amino acids. V lost 3 bases and J lost 7; bases outside the gene matches: 8. CDR3 DNA: TGCGCCAGCAGCTGGGTTCAGGGGGCCGGCGGGGAGCTGTTTTTT. It translates to CASSWVQGAGGELFF.

The V call is TRBV7-2, the J call TRBJ2-1; D gene unclear. Germline loops: CDR1 SGHTA, CDR2 FQGNSA. With 7 bases removed from V and 6 bases from J, the gap between germline ends came to 10 bases. This CDR3 has 12 residues. DNA of the CDR3: TGTGCCAGCACCCCACGCGGCAATGAGCAGTTCTTC. This gives the protein CASTPRGNEQFF.

In the case of this clone: Other DNA sequences from this sample encode an identical CDR3 as well. The V and J genes are TRBV2 and TRBJ1-4; no clear D. V lost 4 bases, J lost 4 bases, and 7 bases lay in between. The CDR3 consists of 13 residues. Germline V gene sequence: CDR1 SNHLY, CDR2 FYNNEI. The CDR3 is CASSGTGNEKLFF. The CDR3 region has the DNA TGTGCCAGCAGTGGGACGGGTAATGAAAAACTGTTTTTT.

The chain links TRBV30 to TRBJ1-3, with no clear D. Trimming shortened V by 5 bases and J by 6 bases, and 20 bases separated the two germline ends. Germline CDR1 is GTSNPN and CDR2 is SVGIG (reference sequence). The CDR3 runs to 15 residues. CDR3 in amino acids: CAWGRPSSTSNTIYF. CDR3 nucleotides: TGTGCCTGGGGCAGACCTTCTTCAACTTCAAACACCATATATTTT. Filled out from reference TRBV30 and TRBJ1-3, the complete variable domain reads SQTIHQWPATLVQPVGSPLSLECTVEGTSNPNLYWYRQAAGRGLQLLFYSVGIGQISSEVPQNLSASRPQDRQFILSSKKLLLSDSGFYLCAWGRPSSTSNTIYFGEGSWLTVV.

The chain uses TRBV29-1 and TRBJ2-7; D is ambiguous. The V gene lost 2 bases and the J gene lost 2 bases, with 7 bases spanning the gap. CDR1 and CDR2 from the germline V gene are SQVTM and ANQGSEA. This CDR3 region has 12 residues. The CDR3 region is CSVETETYEQYF. In DNA, the CDR3 is TGCAGCGTTGAAACAGAAACCTACGAGCAGTACTTC.

This clone came up once. The chain links TRBV28 to TRBJ1-5; 7 nucleotides line up with TRBD1. The V gene's germline CDR1 is MDHEN and CDR2 SYDVKM. CDR3 length: 15 residues. V lost 5 bases to trimming and J lost 5 bases; unmatched junction nucleotides: 9. CDR3 DNA: TGTGCCAGCAGTCCTCTCGACAGGGACTATCAGCCCCAGCATTTT. It encodes CASSPLDRDYQPQHF. The whole variable domain, filled in from reference TRBV28 and TRBJ1-5, reads DVKVTQSSRYLVKRTGEKVFLECVQDMDHENMFWYRQDPGLGLRLIYFSYDVKMKEKGDIPEGYSVSREKKERFSLILESASTNQTSMYLCASSPLDRDYQPQHFGDGTRLSIL.

About this clone itself: The same CDR3 also results from other DNA sequences found in this sample. In DNA, the CDR3 is TGCAGTGGATTAAGGGATGAGCAGTTCTTC. Amino acid sequence: CSGLRDEQFF. This chain links TRBV20-1 with TRBJ2-1; the D is unclear. Deletions cut 7 bases from V and 8 bases from J, with 9 bases between. CDR1 is DFQATT, CDR2 SNEGSKA, per germline (reference sequence). The CDR3 is 10 amino acids.

This chain connects TRBV2 to TRBJ2-5, with TRBD2 as a possible D gene (6 bases). Trimming cost V 7 bases and J 5 bases, with 11 bases left between them. The germline gives CDR1 SNHLY, CDR2 FYNNEI. This CDR3 has 12 amino acids. The DNA of the CDR3 is TGTGCCAGCACGGGGGTTGTGGAGACCCAGTACTTC. Amino acids: CASTGVVETQYF.

This chain uses TRBV10-2 with TRBJ1-4; the match to TRBD1 covers 8 bases. Germline loops: CDR1 WSHSY, CDR2 SAAADI. V was pared by 6 bases and J by 4 bases, with 4 bases of the junction left unmatched. The CDR3 has 14 amino acids. The CDR3 DNA reads TGCGCCAGCAGCCGGACAGGGAATAATGAAAAACTGTTTTTT. Protein sequence: CASSRTGNNEKLFF.

The rearrangement joins TRBV30 to TRBJ1-3, with D perhaps matching TRBD1 (5 bases). Trimming removed 2 bases at V and 4 bases at J, with 6 bases between. Germline CDR1 GTSNPN, CDR2 SVGIG (reference sequence). CDR3 size: 12 residues. The DNA for the CDR3 is TGTGCCTGGAGTTCAGGGGGAAACACCATATATTTT. This sequence encodes CAWSSGGNTIYF.

J is TRBJ2-7 and V is TRBV19; no firm D call. CDR3 length: 13 residues. V dropped 2 bases and J dropped 3 bases, with 8 bases sitting between them. Germline values: CDR1 LNHDA, CDR2 SQIVND (reference sequence). Here the CDR3 reads CASSISHFYEQYF. CDR3 nucleotides: TGTGCCAGTAGTATAAGCCACTTCTACGAGCAGTACTTC.

In its sample, this clone was seen a few times. The same CDR3 arises from other DNA sequences in this sample as well. The DNA for the CDR3 is TGTGCCAGCAGCTTGGGGGTCGGTGAAGCTTTCTTT. Its protein is CASSLGVGEAFF. V and J are TRBV11-2 and TRBJ1-1, with D possibly matching TRBD1 (5 bases). CDR3 size: 12 residues. Trimming shortened V by 3 bases and J by 7 bases, and 9 bases separated the two germline ends. The germline CDR1 and CDR2 sequences are SGHAT and FQNNGV.